This TCR beta chain emerged from a study of T cells in Graves' hyperthyroidism and ophthalmopathy. Exclusion followed for patients with uncontrolled infection, other autoimmune disease, pregnancy or lactation. Together with thyroid ultrasound, orbital computed tomography, serum thyroxine and TRAb, clinical symptoms were used for diagnoses. Study-level findings and limits: Researchers found most expanded thyroid clonotypes above 0.001 in blood as well. Stable hyperthyroidism and ophthalmopathy were separated using 13 V-J signatures.

Details on this clonotype: What it recognizes is unknown.

RNA transcripts yielded amplified TCR beta CDR3 regions. HTBI primers were employed in a first-round RT-PCR of the TCR CDR3. One entry per CDR3 protein, called by TCRdb with MiXCR from the multiplex PCR reads. The sample consists of almost 600,000 distinct CDR3 sequences, more than 45% of them appearing once. This TCR was recovered from a woman aged 18 to 35 with Graves' hyperthyroidism. Sequencing input: peripheral blood or thyroid tissue (not recorded which).

The CDR3 loop reads CASSWFDRGPREQYF. In DNA, the CDR3 is TGTGCCAGCAGCTGGTTCGACAGGGGCCCCCGCGAGCAGTACTTC. V usage is TRBV11-3 and J usage is TRBJ2-7, with TRBD1 matching over 8 bases. The germline CDR1 and CDR2 sequences are SGHNT and YENEEA. J was trimmed by 6 bases and V by 4 bases; bases with no gene match: 11. The CDR3 has 15 residues. The whole variable domain, filled in from reference TRBV11-3 and TRBJ2-7, reads EAGVVQSPRYKIIEKKQPVAFWCNPISGHNTLYWYLQNLGQGPELLIRYENEEAVDDSQLPKDRFSAERLKGVDSTLKIQPAELGDSAVYLCASSWFDRGPREQYFGPGTRLTVT.